The T cell receptor beta chain under discussion was sequenced for a study of vaccination and CD4 T cells after COVID-19. Looking at the study overall: Participants were given two doses of BNT162b2 or mRNA-1273 vaccine.

CDR3 length: 15 residues. Sequencing of the DNA from cultured CD4+ T cells was carried out with the Oncomine TCR Beta short-read assay. Each CDR3 protein is one row after TCRdb ran MiXCR on the PCR reads. The data hold about 13,000 distinct CDR3 sequences, with around 48% observed a single time. As for this clonotype: Its antigen is as yet unknown.

Treatment noted: approximately nine-day PBMC culture with coronavirus spike peptide pools or control peptides (ViraFEST assay). The specimen sequenced was CD4+ T cells from blood, cultured in vitro. The rearrangement links TRBV21-1 to TRBJ2-5; TRBD2 was called by the table and not checked on the DNA. TRBV21-1 is a pseudogene. This TCR derives from a human donor who had recovered from COVID-19. The CDR3: CASRPLAGGQETQYF. CDR3 DNA: TGTGCCAGCAGACCCCTAGCGGGGGGACAAGAGACCCAGTACTTC.